One T cell receptor beta chain is described in this entry. The entry originates in a study of control samples from healthy donors and cancer patients. Clones were sequenced by immunoSEQ multiplex PCR, and TCRdb holds only the in-frame ones, with some missing. The table records roughly 170,000 clones, around 88% of them present only once. The sequence came from a young woman in good health. Material: blood.

The CDR3, as DNA: TGTGCCAGCAGCCCCGACTCCCGCTACGAGCAGTACTTC. Translation: CASSPDSRYEQYF. The chain joins TRBV6-1 to TRBJ2-7; no definite D call. CDR3 size: 13 residues. CDR1 MNHNS and CDR2 SASEGT come from the germline V gene. With 6 bases removed from V and 3 bases from J, the gap between germline ends came to 12 bases.